The 3 T cell receptor beta chains below were found in one sample sequenced in a study of T-cell memory formation after mild COVID-19. TCRdb fed the 5' RACE reads into MiXCR, producing one record per CDR3 protein. The sample consists of about 400,000 distinct CDR3 sequences, 20% to 25% of them appearing once. The sequenced sample was PBMCs or a T cell subset sorted from them (not recorded which). These receptors were collected from an adult woman who had mild COVID-19 (a few samples of this study predate the infection). Cell type and time point are not known.

This clonotype came up a few times. The chain carries TRBV6-2 or TRBV6-3 and TRBJ2-5; D is tentatively TRBD1 or TRBD2 (5 bases each). The ends were cut back, 6 bases at V and 1 base at J, with 15 bases in the middle. This CDR3 spans 15 amino acids. CDR1 and CDR2 (germline): MNHEY, SVGEGT. This chain's CDR3 is CASRPPGRSQETQYF. The CDR3 nucleotides read TGTGCCAGCAGACCTCCGGGACGGTCCCAAGAGACCCAGTACTTC.

This clonotype has more than one count but fewer than ten. The V and J genes are TRBV6-2 or TRBV6-3 and TRBJ2-1; TRBD2 matches at 12 bases. The CDR3 sequence is 20 residues long. Germline values: CDR1 MNHEY, CDR2 SVGEGT. V trimming: 2 bases; J trimming: 0 bases; junction bases outside the gene matches: 11. The CDR3 region has the DNA TGTGCCAGCAGTTACGTCGCGCTAGCGGGAGGGCCAGGCTCCTACAATGAGCAGTTCTTC. This codes for CASSYVALAGGPGSYNEQFF.

This CDR3 is CASSQQGVPINSPLHF. CDR3 nucleotide sequence: TGTGCCAGCAGCCAACAGGGGGTGCCTATTAATTCACCCCTCCACTTT. V and J are TRBV3-1 and TRBJ1-6, with 7 positions matching TRBD1. The V gene's germline CDR1 is LGHDT and CDR2 YNNKEL (reference sequence). V dropped 2 bases and J dropped 6; count of bases not matched to a gene: 7. This CDR3 spans 16 amino acids.